Listed below are T cell receptor beta chains from one sample, sequenced in a study of cytomegalovirus exposure and HLA in healthy donors. The assay was immunoSEQ multiplex PCR, and TCRdb's table has in-frame clones only and misses some. The sample holds under 100,000 clones, less than 75% seen once. Sequenced: PBMCs. The source is a woman aged 25 to 39 in good health and CMV-seropositive. CDR3s include the opening cysteine and the closing phenylalanine or tryptophan. The D gene is left open where the match is weak. Rows give clone size only sometimes, using once, few, many, or a class for an expanded clone.

d_call clone_size j_call v_call cdr3_aa cdr3_nt
TRBD1 NA TRBJ2-3 TRBV12-5 CASGLVLDRVGDTQYF TGTGCTAGTGGTTTGGTACTGGACAGGGTAGGAGATACGCAGTATTTT
NA NA TRBJ1-2 TRBV7-2 CASSLSANYGYTF TGTGCCAGCAGCTTATCAGCTAACTATGGCTACACCTTC
NA NA TRBJ1-1 TRBV5-1 CASSAGSGADTEAFF TGCGCCAGCAGCGCTGGAAGTGGGGCGGACACTGAAGCTTTCTTT
TRBD1 NA TRBJ1-1 TRBV9 CASSPEDRGGLAFF TGTGCCAGCAGCCCAGAGGACAGGGGTGGTTTGGCTTTCTTT
NA NA TRBJ2-5 TRBV6-1 CASSESLVLGTQYF TGTGCCAGCAGTGAAAGTCTAGTCCTAGGGACCCAGTACTTC
NA few TRBJ1-5 TRBV30 CAWSGGAIQPQHF TGTGCCTGGAGTGGAGGTGCGATTCAGCCCCAGCATTTT
NA NA TRBJ1-2 TRBV27 CASSLGQGIDGYTF TGTGCCAGCAGTTTAGGGCAGGGGATCGATGGCTACACCTTC
TRBD2 NA TRBJ2-1 TRBV4-3 CASSQLSAGKNEQFF TGCGCCAGCAGCCAATTATCAGCGGGGAAGAATGAGCAGTTCTTC
TRBD2 NA TRBJ2-5 TRBV29-1 CSSYGASGGETQYF TGCAGCTCTTATGGGGCTAGCGGAGGCGAGACCCAGTACTTC
TRBD2 NA TRBJ2-5 TRBV7-2 CASSLGVGRGGVETQYF TGTGCCAGCAGCTTAGGGGTCGGGCGGGGGGGCGTTGAGACCCAGTACTTC
NA NA TRBJ1-3 TRBV2 CASEPPLSGNTIYF TGTGCCAGCGAGCCGCCGCTCTCTGGAAACACCATATATTTT
NA few TRBJ2-7 TRBV4-1 CASSQEAGSSYEQYF TGCGCCAGCAGCCAGGAGGCGGGGAGCTCCTACGAGCAGTACTTC
TRBD1 NA TRBJ2-5 TRBV9 CASSVDNAGGRETQYF TGTGCCAGCAGCGTAGACAACGCAGGGGGCCGCGAGACCCAGTACTTC
NA NA TRBJ2-7 TRBV7-2 CASSFREGEQYF TGTGCCAGCAGCTTCAGGGAAGGCGAGCAGTACTTC
TRBD2 once TRBJ2-2 TRBV19 CASTWGGTGELFF TGTGCCAGTACTTGGGGAGGGACCGGGGAGCTGTTTTTT
NA NA TRBJ2-2 TRBV28 CASRQDTGELFF TGTGCCAGCAGACAGGACACCGGGGAGCTGTTTTTT
NA NA TRBJ2-1 TRBV25-1 CASSDAGARRNEQFF TGTGCCAGCAGTGATGCGGGGGCGAGGCGCAATGAGCAGTTCTTC
TRBD1 NA TRBJ1-6 TRBV10-2 CASSWTGAVSPLHF TGCGCCAGCAGTTGGACAGGGGCGGTGTCACCCCTCCACTTT
TRBD2 NA TRBJ2-1 TRBV9 CASSVSSGDYNEQFF TGTGCCAGCAGCGTAAGTAGCGGGGACTATAATGAGCAGTTCTTC
TRBD1 NA TRBJ1-4 TRBV9 CASSSQTGANEKLFF TGTGCCAGCAGCTCACAGACAGGGGCTAATGAAAAACTGTTTTTT
NA NA TRBJ1-1 TRBV5-4 CAWRGGRNTEAFF TGTGCTTGGCGGGGGGGCAGGAACACTGAAGCTTTCTTT
TRBD1 few TRBJ2-3 TRBV9 CASSVLPGQGRTDTQYF TGTGCCAGCAGCGTACTTCCGGGACAGGGACGCACAGATACGCAGTATTTT
TRBD1 NA TRBJ2-5 TRBV6-5 CASSSYRGQVRETQYF TGTGCCAGCAGTTCCTACAGGGGGCAGGTCCGGGAGACCCAGTACTTC
NA NA TRBJ2-7 TRBV28 CASSFPPVYEQYF TGTGCCAGCAGTTTCCCCCCAGTATACGAGCAGTACTTC
NA NA TRBJ1-5 TRBV27 CASSPDSLPNQPQHF TGTGCCAGCAGTCCGGACTCACTCCCCAATCAGCCCCAGCATTTT
TRBD1 NA TRBJ1-6 TRBV30 CAYKTQGVGNSPLHF TGTGCGTATAAGACGCAGGGGGTGGGAAATTCACCCCTCCACTTT
TRBD1 few TRBJ2-7 TRBV7-8 CASSHYDRGPYEQYF TGTGCCAGCAGCCATTACGACAGGGGACCCTACGAGCAGTACTTC
NA NA TRBJ2-3 TRBV19 CASSPPTDTQYF TGTGCCAGTAGTCCTCCCACAGATACGCAGTATTTT
TRBD1 NA TRBJ2-7 TRBV6-5 CASSYSTGEYSYEQYF TGTGCCAGCAGTTACTCCACAGGGGAGTACTCCTACGAGCAGTACTTC
NA NA TRBJ2-7 TRBV6-6 CASTLTLPHEQYF TGTGCCAGCACTTTAACCCTACCCCACGAGCAGTACTTC
TRBD1 NA TRBJ1-2 TRBV6-5 CASSYLEGADYGYTF TGTGCCAGCAGTTATTTGGAGGGGGCAGACTATGGCTACACCTTC
NA NA TRBJ1-5 TRBV21-1 CASSKAYKWERENQPQHF TGTGCCAGCAGCAAAGCGTATAAGTGGGAGAGGGAAAATCAGCCCCAGCATTTT
TRBD2 NA TRBJ2-7 TRBV7-9 CASSLGSGGLTYEQYF TGTGCCAGCAGCTTAGGTAGCGGGGGCCTCACCTACGAGCAGTACTTC
TRBD2 NA TRBJ2-3 TRBV29-1 CSVDISGVGDTQYF TGCAGCGTGGACATAAGCGGGGTCGGAGATACGCAGTATTTT
NA NA TRBJ1-2 TRBV29-1 CSVARDTTKEGYTF TGCAGCGTGGCCCGGGACACCACAAAGGAGGGCTACACCTTC
TRBD1 NA TRBJ2-5 TRBV14 CASSQNIGQALEQYF TGTGCCAGCAGTCAAAATATCGGACAGGCGTTGGAGCAGTACTTC
NA NA TRBJ1-3 TRBV6-5 CASSYDTAGNTIYF TGTGCCAGCAGTTACGATACTGCTGGAAACACCATATATTTT
TRBD2 NA TRBJ2-1 TRBV5-6 CASSSSPYPGGPYNEQFF TGTGCCAGCAGCTCCTCACCCTACCCGGGGGGGCCTTACAATGAGCAGTTCTTC
NA few TRBJ1-2 TRBV30 CAWGDGRLYGYTF TGTGCCTGGGGGGATGGGAGGTTGTATGGCTACACCTTC
TRBD1 NA TRBJ1-2 TRBV5-4 CASIVQGDNGYTF TGTGCCAGCATCGTTCAGGGGGATAATGGCTACACCTTC
NA few TRBJ1-5 TRBV21-1 CASSPGVGSGNQPQHF NA
NA NA TRBJ2-1 TRBV1 CTSSPPPRSGGADEQFF TGCACCAGCAGCCCTCCTCCGCGGAGCGGGGGGGCGGATGAGCAGTTCTTC
TRBD1 few TRBJ1-1 TRBV6-6 CASRRDSGTEAFF TGTGCCAGCAGGCGGGACAGCGGCACTGAAGCTTTCTTT
TRBD1 NA TRBJ1-2 TRBV6-1 CASRPQGNYGYTF TGTGCCAGCAGGCCACAGGGGAACTATGGCTACACCTTC
TRBD2 NA TRBJ2-3 TRBV5-4 CASSLGLAGGVDTQYF TGTGCCAGCAGCCTAGGACTAGCGGGGGGCGTGGATACGCAGTATTTT
TRBD1 NA TRBJ2-7 TRBV6-1 CASRETGNYEQYF TGTGCCAGCCGAGAGACAGGGAACTACGAGCAGTACTTC
NA once TRBJ1-1 TRBV29-1 CSAGRLADTEAFF TGCAGCGCCGGTCGGCTCGCGGACACTGAAGCTTTCTTT
NA few TRBJ1-2 TRBV14 CASSPQGYYGYTF TGTGCCAGCAGCCCCCAGGGTTACTATGGCTACACCTTC
NA NA TRBJ1-1 TRBV4-3 CASSQAYRASTEAFF TGCGCCAGCAGCCAGGCCTACAGGGCGTCCACTGAAGCTTTCTTT
TRBD1 NA TRBJ1-1 TRBV2 CASTGGQLGTEAFF TGTGCCAGCACCGGGGGACAGTTAGGCACTGAAGCTTTCTTT
NA NA TRBJ1-2 TRBV14 CASSHGVGHTTYGYTF TGTGCCAGCAGCCATGGGGTGGGACATACCACCTATGGCTACACCTTC
TRBD2 once TRBJ2-1 TRBV5-4 CASEPGSGGNYNEQFF TGTGCCAGCGAGCCAGGGAGCGGGGGGAACTACAATGAGCAGTTCTTC
TRBD1 NA TRBJ1-2 TRBV5-6 CATRPQGARGYTF TGTGCCACCCGTCCGCAGGGGGCGCGTGGCTACACCTTC
NA NA TRBJ2-1 TRBV4-3 CASSQDASITYNEQFF TGCGCCAGCAGCCAAGATGCGTCGATCACCTACAATGAGCAGTTCTTC
TRBD1 NA TRBJ1-6 TRBV19 CASSGWDRGYNSPLHF TGTGCCAGTAGTGGATGGGACAGGGGTTATAATTCACCCCTCCACTTT
TRBD1 few TRBJ1-5 TRBV4-3 CASSPWAGGGMQGNQPQHF TGCGCCAGCAGCCCCTGGGCGGGAGGGGGCATGCAGGGCAATCAGCCCCAGCATTTT
NA NA TRBJ2-3 TRBV19 CASSIRLGLSTDTQYF TGTGCCAGTAGTATCCGTCTAGGCCTAAGCACAGATACGCAGTATTTT
TRBD1 NA TRBJ1-5 TRBV30 CAWADRGLFNQPQHF TGTGCCTGGGCGGACAGGGGGCTGTTCAATCAGCCCCAGCATTTT
NA NA TRBJ2-1 TRBV4-1 CASSQSPQGFEQFF TGCGCCAGCAGCCAATCCCCCCAGGGGTTTGAGCAGTTCTTC